This note documents a single T cell receptor (beta chain) sequence. The target antigen is unknown. The sample comes from a study of monozygotic twins with inflammatory bowel disease. Study-level results: Relative clonotype sharing with others was diminished in IBD patients versus healthy twins, particularly with disease activity. Patient repertoires may have gained variability from differing immunosuppressive treatments. Distinguishing T cell subtypes was not possible.

TCRdb reanalyzed the 5' RACE reads and collapses them to one entry per CDR3 protein, without DNA. This sample's clone table lists roughly 150,000 distinct CDR3 sequences. From germline, CDR1 is SGHRS and CDR2 YFSETQ. The CDR3 contains 14 residues. This clonotype was sampled from a human donor with ulcerative colitis or Crohn's disease, or a healthy co-twin of an affected twin (not recorded which). V usage is TRBV5-1 and J usage is TRBJ1-4. The sample taken for sequencing was blood. This chain's CDR3 is CASSLVGLREKLFF.